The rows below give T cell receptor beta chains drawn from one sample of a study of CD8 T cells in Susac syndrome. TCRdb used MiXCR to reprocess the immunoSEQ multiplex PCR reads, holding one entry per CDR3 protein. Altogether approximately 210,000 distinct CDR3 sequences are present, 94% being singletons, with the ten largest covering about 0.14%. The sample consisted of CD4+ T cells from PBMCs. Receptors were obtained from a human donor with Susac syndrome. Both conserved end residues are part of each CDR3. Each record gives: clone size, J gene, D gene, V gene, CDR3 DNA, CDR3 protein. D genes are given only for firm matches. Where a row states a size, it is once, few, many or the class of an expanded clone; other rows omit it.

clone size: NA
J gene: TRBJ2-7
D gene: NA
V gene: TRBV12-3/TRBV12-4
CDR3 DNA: TGTGCCAGCAACTCACAGGGCTCCTACGAGCAGTACTTC
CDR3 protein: CASNSQGSYEQYF

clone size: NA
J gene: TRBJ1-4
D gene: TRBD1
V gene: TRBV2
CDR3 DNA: TGTGCCAGCAGACAGGGGAGAGAAAAACTGTTTTTT
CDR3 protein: CASRQGREKLFF

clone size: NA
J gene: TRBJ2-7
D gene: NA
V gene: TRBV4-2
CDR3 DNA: TGTGCCAGCAGCCAAGGGACTGTTCCTACCTACGAGCAGTACTTC
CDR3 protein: CASSQGTVPTYEQYF

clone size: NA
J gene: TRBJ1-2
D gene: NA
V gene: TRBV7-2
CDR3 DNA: TGTGCCAGCAGTCCCGGGGGTGCTAACTATGGCTACACCTTC
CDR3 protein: CASSPGGANYGYTF

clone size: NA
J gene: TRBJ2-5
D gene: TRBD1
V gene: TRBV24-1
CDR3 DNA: TGTGCCACCAGCTCTGGACAGGGGGGTGCGGAGACCCAGTACTTC
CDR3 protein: CATSSGQGGAETQYF

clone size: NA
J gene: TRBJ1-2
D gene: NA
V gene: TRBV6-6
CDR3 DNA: TGTGCCAGCAGTTACGGGCAGGTTACTAACTATGGCTACACCTTC
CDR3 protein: CASSYGQVTNYGYTF

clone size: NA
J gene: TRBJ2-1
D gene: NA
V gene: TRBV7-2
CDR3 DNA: TGTGCCAGCAGCCGAGAGAGACTAGTAGGCAATGAGCAGTTCTTC
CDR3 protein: CASSRERLVGNEQFF

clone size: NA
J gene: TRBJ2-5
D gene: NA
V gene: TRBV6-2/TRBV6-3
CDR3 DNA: TGTGCCAGCAACGGAAATTCCGGGTCCCAGTACTTC
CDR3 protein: CASNGNSGSQYF

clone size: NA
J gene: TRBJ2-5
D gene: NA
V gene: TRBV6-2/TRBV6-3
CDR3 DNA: TGTGCCAGCACAGGGACGGAGACCCAGTACTTC
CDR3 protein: CASTGTETQYF

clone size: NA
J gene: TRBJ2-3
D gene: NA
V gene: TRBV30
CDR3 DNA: TGTGCCTGGAGTGGCCCGAACCTAGATACGCAGTATTTT
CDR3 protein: CAWSGPNLDTQYF

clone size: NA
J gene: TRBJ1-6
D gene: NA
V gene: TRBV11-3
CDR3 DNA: TGTGCCAGCAGCTTGACCCAGGAAACTTCACCCCTCCACTTT
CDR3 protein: CASSLTQETSPLHF

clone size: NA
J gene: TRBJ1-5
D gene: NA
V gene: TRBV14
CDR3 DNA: TGTGCCAGCAGCCAGTCAGGGTTTGGCAATCAGCCCCAGCATTTT
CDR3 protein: CASSQSGFGNQPQHF

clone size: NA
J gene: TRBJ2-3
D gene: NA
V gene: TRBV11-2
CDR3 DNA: TGTGCCAGCAGCCAGACAGGCCGCACAGATACGCAGTATTTT
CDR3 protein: CASSQTGRTDTQYF

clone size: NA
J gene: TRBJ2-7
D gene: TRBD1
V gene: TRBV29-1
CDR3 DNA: TGCAGCGTTACCGGGACAGGGGCCTACGAGCAGTACTTC
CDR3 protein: CSVTGTGAYEQYF

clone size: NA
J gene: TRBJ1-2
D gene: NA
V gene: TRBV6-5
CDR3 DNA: TGTGCCAGCAGTTACTCGGGGTTGCACACCTTC
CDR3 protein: CASSYSGLHTF

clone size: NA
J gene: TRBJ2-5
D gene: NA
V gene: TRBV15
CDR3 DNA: TGTGCCACCAGCAGAGCTAGGACGGCCCAAGAGACCCAGTACTTC
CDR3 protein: CATSRARTAQETQYF

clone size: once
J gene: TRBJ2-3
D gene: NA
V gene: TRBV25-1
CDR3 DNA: TGTGCCAGCGGGGTAGCGCGGGGGCTGGGGGATACGCAGTATTTT
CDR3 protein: CASGVARGLGDTQYF

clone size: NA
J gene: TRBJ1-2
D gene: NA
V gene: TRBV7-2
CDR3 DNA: TGTGCCAGCAGCCAGCGGGATGGTGGCTACACCTTC
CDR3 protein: CASSQRDGGYTF

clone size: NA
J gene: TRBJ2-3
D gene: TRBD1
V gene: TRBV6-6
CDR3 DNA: TGTGCCAGCACCATAAGCCCGGGACAGTGGAAGACGCAGTATTTT
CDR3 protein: CASTISPGQWKTQYF

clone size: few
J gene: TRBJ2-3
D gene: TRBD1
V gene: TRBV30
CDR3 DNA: TGTGCCTGGTCCGGGACAGGGGGCACAGATACGCAGTATTTT
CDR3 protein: CAWSGTGGTDTQYF

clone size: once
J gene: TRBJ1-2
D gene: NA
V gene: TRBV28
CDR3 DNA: TGTGCCAGCAGTTTACCGGAGACATTCTATGGCTACACCTTC
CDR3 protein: CASSLPETFYGYTF

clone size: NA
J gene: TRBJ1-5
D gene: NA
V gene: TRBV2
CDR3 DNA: TGTGCCAGCAGTGGGGGAAACCACCAGCCCCAGCATTTT
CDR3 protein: CASSGGNHQPQHF

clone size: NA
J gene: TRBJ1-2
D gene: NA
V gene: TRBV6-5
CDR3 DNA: TGTGCCAGCAGAAACACGTATGGCTACACCTTC
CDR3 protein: CASRNTYGYTF

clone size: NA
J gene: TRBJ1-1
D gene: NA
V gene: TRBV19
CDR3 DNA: TGTGCCACCGGGCGGGGCTCTCTTGCTTTCTTT
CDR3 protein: CATGRGSLAFF

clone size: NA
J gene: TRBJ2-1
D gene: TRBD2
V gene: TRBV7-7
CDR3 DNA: TGTGCTAGCAGCAGTCGGACTAGCGGGGTCGATGAGCAGTTCTTC
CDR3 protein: CASSSRTSGVDEQFF

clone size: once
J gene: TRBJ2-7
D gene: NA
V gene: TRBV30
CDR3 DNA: TGTGCCTGGAGTGTGTCCGCGGTTTCCTACGAGCAGTACTTC
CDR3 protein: CAWSVSAVSYEQYF

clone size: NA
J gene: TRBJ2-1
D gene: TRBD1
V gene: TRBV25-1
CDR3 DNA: TGTGCCAGCAGTGAATTTGAACAGGGGGGCATCAATGAGCAGTTCTTC
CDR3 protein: CASSEFEQGGINEQFF

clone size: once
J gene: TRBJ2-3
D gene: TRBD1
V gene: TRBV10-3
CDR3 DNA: TGTGCCATCAGTGACGCATTTGGGATAGACAGGGACGACACAGATACGCAGTATTTT
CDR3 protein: CAISDAFGIDRDDTDTQYF

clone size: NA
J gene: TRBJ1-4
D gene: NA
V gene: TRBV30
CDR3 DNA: TGTGCCTGGAGTCCCTCTAATGAAAAACTGTTTTTT
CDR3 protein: CAWSPSNEKLFF

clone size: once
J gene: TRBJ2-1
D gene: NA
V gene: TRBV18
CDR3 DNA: TGTGCCAGCTCACACCATGGTGGGGGCCCGAGCTCCTACAATGAGCAGTTCTTC
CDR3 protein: CASSHHGGGPSSYNEQFF

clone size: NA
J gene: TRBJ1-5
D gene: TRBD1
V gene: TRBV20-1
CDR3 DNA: TGCAGTGCTAGAGGGATTGGACAGGGAGTAAGCAATCAGCCCCAGCATTTT
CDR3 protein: CSARGIGQGVSNQPQHF

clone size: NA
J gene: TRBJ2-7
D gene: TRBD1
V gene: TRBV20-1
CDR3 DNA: TGCAGTGCTAGAGATCCGGGACAGGGCCCCTACTACGAGCAGTACTTC
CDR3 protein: CSARDPGQGPYYEQYF

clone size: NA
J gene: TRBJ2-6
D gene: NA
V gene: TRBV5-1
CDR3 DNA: TGCGCCAGCAGCCCAGGACTCGATGGGGCTGGGGCCAACGTCCTGACTTTC
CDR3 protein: CASSPGLDGAGANVLTF

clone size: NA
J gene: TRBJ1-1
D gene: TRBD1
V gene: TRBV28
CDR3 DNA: TGTGCCAGCAGTTTATTGGGACAGGGGGACACTGAAGCTTTCTTT
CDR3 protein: CASSLLGQGDTEAFF

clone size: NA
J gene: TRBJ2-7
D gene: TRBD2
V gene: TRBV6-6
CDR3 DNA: TGTGCCAGCAAGGCTAGCGGGGGGCCTCGTGGGAACGAGCAGTACTTC
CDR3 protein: CASKASGGPRGNEQYF

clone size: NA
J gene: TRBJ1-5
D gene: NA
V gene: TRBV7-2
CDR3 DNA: TGTGCCAGCAGCTTAAGAGCAGGTCCCGTTAGCAATCAGCCCCAGCATTTT
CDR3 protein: CASSLRAGPVSNQPQHF

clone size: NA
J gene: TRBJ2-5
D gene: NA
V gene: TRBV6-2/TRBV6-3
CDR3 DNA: TGTGCCAGCAGTTACGGGCCCCAAGAGACCCAGTACTTC
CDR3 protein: CASSYGPQETQYF

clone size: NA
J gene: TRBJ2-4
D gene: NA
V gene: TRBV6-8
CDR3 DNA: TGTGCCAGCAGCACGAGCTCGGGGGACCTAGCCAAAAACATTCAGTACTTC
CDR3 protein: CASSTSSGDLAKNIQYF

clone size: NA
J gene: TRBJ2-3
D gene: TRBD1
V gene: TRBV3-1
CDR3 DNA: TGTGCCAGCAGCCGTTCAGGGGGCGATAACACAGATACGCAGTATTTT
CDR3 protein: CASSRSGGDNTDTQYF

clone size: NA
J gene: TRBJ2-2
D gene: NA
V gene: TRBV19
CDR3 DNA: TGTGCCAGCACCGGGCGCGTGAACACCGGGGAGCTGTTTTTT
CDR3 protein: CASTGRVNTGELFF

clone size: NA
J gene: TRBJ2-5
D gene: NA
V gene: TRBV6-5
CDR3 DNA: TGTGCCAGCAGTTACCACCCGGTAGGGGGGCAAGGAGAGACCCAGTACTTC
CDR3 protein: CASSYHPVGGQGETQYF

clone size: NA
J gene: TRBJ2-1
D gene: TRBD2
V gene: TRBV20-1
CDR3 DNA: TGCAGTGCCAAATCCGGGACTAGCGGGGGGGCTGGAGATGAGCAGTTCTTC
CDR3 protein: CSAKSGTSGGAGDEQFF

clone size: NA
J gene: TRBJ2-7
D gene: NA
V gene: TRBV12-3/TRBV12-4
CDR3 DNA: TGTGCCAGCAGCCACAGGGTCTATTCCGTGGAGCAGTACTTC
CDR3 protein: CASSHRVYSVEQYF

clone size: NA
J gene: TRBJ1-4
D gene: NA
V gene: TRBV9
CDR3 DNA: TGTGCCAGCAGCGGGACTTTAAGGAGTGAAAAACTGTTTTTT
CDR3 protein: CASSGTLRSEKLFF

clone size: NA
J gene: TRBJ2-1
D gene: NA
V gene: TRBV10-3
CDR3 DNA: TGTGCCATCAGTGAGGGAACCCCAGCTTCCTACAATGAGCAGTTCTTC
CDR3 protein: CAISEGTPASYNEQFF

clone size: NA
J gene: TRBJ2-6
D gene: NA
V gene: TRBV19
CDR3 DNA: TGTGCCAGTACCAACAGGGGAGGCGAGATCTCTGGGGCCAACGTCCTGACTTTC
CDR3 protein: CASTNRGGEISGANVLTF

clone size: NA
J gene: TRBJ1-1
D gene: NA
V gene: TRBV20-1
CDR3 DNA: TGCAGTGCTAGGCCGGCAGGGCGGTTGGGCACTGAAGCTTTCTTT
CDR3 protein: CSARPAGRLGTEAFF

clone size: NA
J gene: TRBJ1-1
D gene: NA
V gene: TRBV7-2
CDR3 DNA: TGTGCCAGCAGCCTGCGGAGGGCGAACACTGAAGCTTTCTTT
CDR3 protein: CASSLRRANTEAFF

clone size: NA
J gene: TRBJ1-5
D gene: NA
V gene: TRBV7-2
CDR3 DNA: TGTGCCAGCAGCTTTCAGGGAGGTGTAGGGCCCCAGCATTTT
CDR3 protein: CASSFQGGVGPQHF

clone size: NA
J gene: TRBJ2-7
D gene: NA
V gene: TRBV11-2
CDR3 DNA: TGTGCCAGCAGCTTCCCGGGGTACTCCTACGAGCAGTACTTC
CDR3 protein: CASSFPGYSYEQYF

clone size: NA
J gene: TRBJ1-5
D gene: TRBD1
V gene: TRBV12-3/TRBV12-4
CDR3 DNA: TGTGCCAGCAGTTTACAGGGGGGTCAGCCCCAGCATTTT
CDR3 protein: CASSLQGGQPQHF

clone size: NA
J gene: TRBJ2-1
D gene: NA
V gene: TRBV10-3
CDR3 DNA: TGTGCCATCACCCCCAGTCAATATAGGAATGAGCAGTTCTTC
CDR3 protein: CAITPSQYRNEQFF

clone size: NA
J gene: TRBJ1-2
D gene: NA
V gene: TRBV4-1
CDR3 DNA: TGCGCCAGCAGCCAAGTCATCTACTATGGCTACACCTTC
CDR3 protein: CASSQVIYYGYTF

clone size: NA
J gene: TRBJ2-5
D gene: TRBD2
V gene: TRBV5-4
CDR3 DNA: TGTGCCAGCAGCGCCTTTCGGGGGGACCAAGAGACCCAGTACTTC
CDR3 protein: CASSAFRGDQETQYF

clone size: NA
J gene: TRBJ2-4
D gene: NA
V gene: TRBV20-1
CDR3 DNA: TGCAGTGCCGGCGGGGACGCCAAAAACATTCAGTACTTC
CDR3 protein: CSAGGDAKNIQYF

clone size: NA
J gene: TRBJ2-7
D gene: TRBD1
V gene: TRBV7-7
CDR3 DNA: TGTGCTAGCAGCTTAGGGGAGACAGGGTACTACGAGCAGTACTTC
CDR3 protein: CASSLGETGYYEQYF

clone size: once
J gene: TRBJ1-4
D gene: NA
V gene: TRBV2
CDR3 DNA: TGTGCCAGCACTCGGGCAGGGGAGTCGGAACTGTTTTTT
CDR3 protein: CASTRAGESELFF

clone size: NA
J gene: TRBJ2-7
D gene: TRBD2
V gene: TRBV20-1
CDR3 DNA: TGCAGTGCTAGAGCCCGCGGGGGGAATACCTACGAGCAGTACTTC
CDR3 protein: CSARARGGNTYEQYF

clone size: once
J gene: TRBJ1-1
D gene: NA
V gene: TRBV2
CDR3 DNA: TGTGCCAGCAGTGAAGTGCGGAACTTGAACACTGAAGCTTTCTTT
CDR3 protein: CASSEVRNLNTEAFF

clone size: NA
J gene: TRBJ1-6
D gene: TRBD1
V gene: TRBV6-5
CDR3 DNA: TGTGCCAGCAGTCGGGACAGTCTAAATTCACCCCTCCACTTT
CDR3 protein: CASSRDSLNSPLHF